This T cell receptor beta chain was found in a study of prognosis after radiotherapy for stage I lung cancer. For the study at large: There were no patients who received concurrent therapy with stereotactic body radiotherapy. A few patients developed post-radiotherapy distant metastases at median 7 months; over 14 had no significant progression. Study results and limitations: Patients without metastases reportedly showed TRBV and TRBJ gene usage unlike that of patients with metastases. It was in patients who developed distant metastases that Shannon entropy after stereotactic body radiation therapy was lower.

TCR beta CDR3 was amplified from genomic DNA by two-round multiplex PCR. It was primers specific to each TRBV and TRBJ gene that first-round PCR used. One entry per CDR3 protein, called by TCRdb with MiXCR from the multiplex PCR reads. Counted here are about 19,000 distinct CDR3 sequences, about a quarter occurring once; the ten biggest clones make up 20% to 25%. This clonotype has at least ten counts. No antigen is known for it. Germline assignment: CDR1 DFQATT and CDR2 SNEGSKA (reference sequence). The CDR3 totals 14 residues. Trimming at V came to 1 base and at J to 6 bases, leaving 9 bases not matched to a gene.

The material was PBMCs, obtained before or after stereotactic body radiation therapy (not recorded which). The TCR sequence derives from a donor older than 45 with non-small cell lung cancer. This chain connects TRBV20-1 to TRBJ2-7; 7 bases match TRBD2. The CDR3 DNA is TGCAGTGCTAGAGGGGAGCGGGAATCCCCCGAGCAGTACTTC. This sequence encodes CSARGERESPEQYF.